The 19 T cell receptor beta chains reported below all come from one sample, sequenced in a study of Ad26.COV2.S vaccination and SARS-CoV-2 variants. Treatment given: 15 to 20 received Ad26.COV2.S at low or high dose, single or two shots; 5 received placebo; per-sample allocation not given. Repertoires come from day 63 after the first vaccine or placebo injection. TCRdb's table, derived via immunoSEQ multiplex PCR, lists solely in-frame clones and lacks some. Of hundreds of thousands of clones detected, 80% to 90% appear once; the ten largest clones hold approximately 4.5%. The sequencing here drew on peripheral blood, taken in a trial of Ad26.COV2.S vaccine versus placebo. Receptor source: a person between 18 and 65 years old who received the Ad26.COV2.S COVID-19 vaccine or a placebo.

This chain links TRBV30 with TRBJ2-7; perhaps TRBD1 as D (5 bases). Trimming cost V 1 base and J 6 bases, with 7 bases left between them. CDR3 length: 11 residues. Germline assignment: CDR1 GTSNPN and CDR2 SVGIG (reference sequence). CDR3 in DNA: TGTGCCTGGAGTGAAAGGGGCGAGCAGTACTTC. Protein product: CAWSERGEQYF.

The chain joins TRBV9 to TRBJ1-3; 9 bases align to TRBD1. The germline gives CDR1 SGDLS, CDR2 YYNGEE. V lost 3 bases and J lost 0; bases outside the gene matches: 10. CDR3 length: 18 residues. The CDR3 protein is CASSAGPGQGYSGNTIYF. For the CDR3, the DNA is TGTGCCAGCAGCGCGGGACCGGGACAGGGTTACTCTGGAAACACCATATATTTT.

The rearrangement links TRBV9 to TRBJ2-3; possibly TRBD1 or TRBD2 for D (5 bases each). The CDR3 runs 15 residues. CDR1 SGDLS and CDR2 YYNGEE come from the germline V gene. V lost 0 bases to trimming and J lost 3 bases, with 11 bases between them. The CDR3 loop is CASSVAGPLTDTQYF. CDR3 bases: TGTGCCAGCAGCGTAGCGGGGCCCTTGACAGATACGCAGTATTTT.

The chain is built from TRBV5-1 and TRBJ1-1; D gene uncertain. Trimming left V 1 base short and J 1 base short, with 5 bases between. Germline-derived CDR1 and CDR2 are SGHRS and YFSETQ. The CDR3 has 13 residues. The DNA for the CDR3 is TGCGCCAGCAGCTTGCAAGAGAACACTGAAGCTTTCTTT. It yields the protein CASSLQENTEAFF.

This chain links TRBV6-5 with TRBJ2-5, with 9 bases lining up with TRBD2. The CDR3 spans 15 residues. With 8 bases clipped from V and 5 bases from J, the junction kept 12 bases outside the gene matches. From germline, CDR1 is MNHEY and CDR2 SVGAGI. In DNA form, the CDR3 reads TGTGCCAGCCGGTCCTTAGCGGGAGCCCGCGAGACCCAGTACTTC. It is translated as CASRSLAGARETQYF.

V and J are TRBV11-3 and TRBJ2-1; D remains ambiguous. The CDR3 runs to 15 residues. The V end lost 0 bases, the J end lost 0 bases, and 6 bases lay between the germline ends. Germline V gives CDR1 SGHNT, CDR2 YENEEA. The CDR3 DNA is TGTGCCAGCAGCTTAGATCGGAACTCCTACAATGAGCAGTTCTTC. This codes for CASSLDRNSYNEQFF.

CDR3 loop: CASSHGRSNEKLFF. The CDR3 nucleotides are TGTGCCAGCTCACACGGCAGATCTAATGAAAAACTGTTTTTT. The J gene is TRBJ1-4, the V gene TRBV18; D not resolved. With 4 bases removed from V and 3 bases from J, the gap between germline ends came to 9 bases. Germline V CDR1 and CDR2: KGHSH, LQKENI. The CDR3 runs to 14 residues. The whole variable domain, filled in from reference TRBV18 and TRBJ1-4, reads NAGVMQNPRHLVRRRGQEARLRCSPMKGHSHVYWYRQLPEEGLKFMVYLQKENIIDESGMPKERFSAEFPKEGPSILRIQQVVRGDSAAYFCASSHGRSNEKLFFGSGTQLSVL.

The V call is TRBV14, the J call TRBJ1-2, with TRBD1 matching 8 bases. Unmatched junction bases numbered 6, after V lost 2 bases and J lost 4 bases. The CDR3 totals 15 residues. Per germline, CDR1 SGHDN and CDR2 FVKESK. Here the CDR3 reads CASSQQTTGVYGYTF. CDR3 sequence (DNA): TGTGCCAGCAGCCAACAAACGACAGGGGTCTATGGCTACACCTTC.

The rearrangement links TRBV24-1 to TRBJ2-5, with D perhaps TRBD1 (5 bases). The CDR3 has 17 amino acids. Trimming removed 1 base from V and 7 bases from J, with 21 bases in between. Germline lookup yields CDR1 KGHDR and CDR2 SFDVKD. In nucleotides, the CDR3 is TGTGCCACCAGTGATTTAGTGGGGCTAGAACTATTTGGGACCCAGTACTTC. Its protein is CATSDLVGLELFGTQYF.

This clone was recorded once. This sample includes further DNA sequences coding for the same CDR3. The chain employs TRBV7-9 and TRBJ1-4, with 9 bases lining up with TRBD1. The germline V gene has CDR1 SEHNR and CDR2 FQNEAQ (reference sequence). With V trimmed by 5 bases and J by 5 bases, 3 bases remained unmatched. The CDR3 extends over 14 amino acids. CDR3 residues: CASSLGQGNEKLFF. The DNA of the CDR3 is TGTGCCAGCAGCCTGGGACAGGGAAATGAAAAACTGTTTTTT.

This clone has only a few counts. V usage is TRBV28 and J usage is TRBJ2-5, with TRBD2 matching over 7 bases. The V gene's germline CDR1 is MDHEN and CDR2 SYDVKM. V shed 5 bases and J 3 bases; nucleotides not matched to a gene: 9. CDR3 size: 15 residues. This CDR3 is CASSPLGGGEETQYF. DNA of the CDR3: TGTGCCAGCAGTCCGCTCGGCGGGGGAGAAGAGACCCAGTACTTC. Full variable domain (remainder filled in from reference TRBV28 and TRBJ2-5): DVKVTQSSRYLVKRTGEKVFLECVQDMDHENMFWYRQDPGLGLRLIYFSYDVKMKEKGDIPEGYSVSREKKERFSLILESASTNQTSMYLCASSPLGGGEETQYFGPGTRLLVL.

This sequence joins TRBV10-3 and TRBJ2-1, with TRBD2 matching 9 bases. The CDR3 loop spans 14 amino acids. The V gene's germline CDR1 is ENHRY and CDR2 SYGVKD. V trimming: 7 bases; J trimming: 10 bases; junction bases outside the gene matches: 11. CDR3 residues: CAIMAGGPEKEQFF. In DNA form, the CDR3 reads TGTGCCATCATGGCGGGAGGGCCGGAAAAGGAGCAGTTCTTC.

CDR3 nucleotides: TGTGCCAGCAGTGCAGGAATCTACGAGCAGTACTTC. Translated: CASSAGIYEQYF. J is TRBJ2-7 and V is TRBV2, with D unclear. The length of the CDR3 is 12 residues. V lost 4 bases and J lost 3, with 7 bases in between. Germline CDR1 is SNHLY and CDR2 is FYNNEI.

The chain links TRBV3-1 (or the pseudogene TRBV3-2) to TRBJ2-7, with 7 bases identical to TRBD1. V lost 4 bases, J lost 2 bases, and 2 bases stayed unmatched. Germline assignment: CDR1 LGHDT and CDR2 YNNKEL (reference sequence). There are 13 residues in the CDR3. The CDR3 DNA is TGTGCCAGCAGCCGGGACAGAACCTACGAGCAGTACTTC. Protein sequence: CASSRDRTYEQYF.

This clone was observed a single time. The chain links TRBV19 to TRBJ2-1; a weak D match, TRBD2 (5 bases). V was cut by 3 bases and J by 9 bases, with 9 bases left in between. The germline V gene has CDR1 LNHDA and CDR2 SQIVND (reference sequence). The CDR3 spans 12 residues. In nucleotides, the CDR3 is TGTGCCAGTAGTATGGCTAGCACTGAGCAGTTCTTC. This codes for CASSMASTEQFF.

The chain is built from TRBV2 and TRBJ2-7, with 8 positions matching TRBD2. CDR1 and CDR2 from the germline V gene are SNHLY and FYNNEI. The CDR3 contains 15 residues. Germline trimming cut 6 bases from V and 5 bases from J; bases unmatched to any gene: 12. CDR3 DNA sequence: TGTGCCAGCAGGTCAGGCGGGGGGTTACCAGACGAGCAGTACTTC. Translation: CASRSGGGLPDEQYF.

The chain carries TRBV25-1 and TRBJ2-7, with D tentatively TRBD1 or TRBD2 (5 bases each). Germline V gene sequence: CDR1 MGHDK, CDR2 SYGVNS. This CDR3 is 12 amino acids long. Trimming cost V 7 bases and J 3 bases, with 10 bases left between them. CDR3 in amino acids: CASTSGGYEQYF. CDR3 DNA: TGTGCCAGCACCAGTGGGGGCTACGAGCAGTACTTC.

V is TRBV2 and J is TRBJ2-1, with unresolved D. Germline CDR1 SNHLY, CDR2 FYNNEI. V was trimmed by 10 bases and J by 8 bases, leaving 12 bases between them. The CDR3 totals 11 residues. This CDR3 reads CATRLGYEQFF. As DNA, the CDR3 is TGTGCCACCCGTCTAGGCTATGAGCAGTTCTTC.

This clone has only one observation. This rearrangement joins TRBV27 to TRBJ2-1; perhaps TRBD1 as D (5 bases). The CDR3 extends over 13 amino acids. Trimming stripped 0 bases from V and 10 bases from J, with 10 bases between. Germline assignment: CDR1 MNHEY and CDR2 SMNVEV (reference sequence). CDR3: CASSLSSQGEQFF. CDR3 sequence (DNA): TGTGCCAGCAGTTTATCTAGTCAGGGCGAGCAGTTCTTC.